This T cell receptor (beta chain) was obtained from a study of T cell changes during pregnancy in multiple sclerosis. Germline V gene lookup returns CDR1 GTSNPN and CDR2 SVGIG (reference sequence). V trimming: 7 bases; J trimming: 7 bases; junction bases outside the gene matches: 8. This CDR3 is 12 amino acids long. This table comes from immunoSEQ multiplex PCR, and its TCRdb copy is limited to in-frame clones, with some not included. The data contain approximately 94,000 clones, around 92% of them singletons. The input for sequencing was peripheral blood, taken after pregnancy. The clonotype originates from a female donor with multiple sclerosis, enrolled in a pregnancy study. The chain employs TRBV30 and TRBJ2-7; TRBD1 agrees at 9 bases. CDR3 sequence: CASYRGQLEQYF. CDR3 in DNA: TGTGCCTCTTACAGGGGGCAGTTGGAGCAGTACTTC. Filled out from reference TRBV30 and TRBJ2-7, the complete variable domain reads SQTIHQWPATLVQPVGSPLSLECTVEGTSNPNLYWYRQAAGRGLQLLFYSVGIGQISSEVPQNLSASRPQDRQFILSSKKLLLSDSGFYLCASYRGQLEQYFGPGTRLTVT.